The rows below give T cell receptor beta chains drawn from one sample of a study of shared clonotypes between healthy human individuals. Sequencing was performed with immunoSEQ multiplex PCR; in TCRdb, only in-frame clones are kept and a portion is missing. The data show about 1 million clones, approximately 70% seen once. The sample comprised memory CD4+ T cells sorted from blood. These receptors were taken from a man between 18 and 35 years old in good health. Both conserved end residues are part of each CDR3. The D gene is left open where the match is weak. Some rows have no size entry. The others give once, few or many, or a class for an expanded clone.

TRBV6-4	-	-	TRBJ2-7	TGTGCCAGCAGTGACTCGATACCTGAATACGGTCCGGGCCTAGGGGGAGAGCAGTACTTC	CASSDSIPEYGPGLGGEQYF
TRBV27	-	TRBD1	TRBJ2-2	TGTGCCAGCAGCTCCGGGACAGCGAACACCGGGGAGCTGTTTTTT	CASSSGTANTGELFF
TRBV5-1	-	-	TRBJ2-2	TGCGCCAGCAGCTTGGCCCACGCGAACACCGGGGAGCTGTTTTTT	CASSLAHANTGELFF
TRBV5-6	many	TRBD1	TRBJ1-4	TGTGCCAGCAGCTTGGGTTTGGGGAAGGACAGGGCTGAAAAACTGTTTTTT	CASSLGLGKDRAEKLFF
TRBV2	-	-	TRBJ2-1	TGTGCCAGCAACAGGGTGGGCAATGAGCAGTTCTTC	CASNRVGNEQFF
TRBV6-5	-	-	TRBJ1-1	TGTGCCAGCAGTTCCCGGACAAAGACGAACACTGAAGCTTTCTTT	CASSSRTKTNTEAFF
TRBV23-1	-	TRBD2	TRBJ2-1	TGCGCCAGCAGTCCCCGAATATCTACCGGGACTAGCGGGAACTATGAGCAGTTCTTC	CASSPRISTGTSGNYEQFF
TRBV7-2	-	TRBD1	TRBJ2-7	TGTGCCAGCAGCTTAAAAGGACAGGGTTCCTACGAGCAGTACTTC	CASSLKGQGSYEQYF
TRBV29-1	-	-	TRBJ2-7	TGCAGCGTTGAAGCTGGGGGCGCGGGGAGAACCTACGAGCAGTACTTC	CSVEAGGAGRTYEQYF
TRBV18	few	TRBD2	TRBJ2-1	TGTGCCAGCTCACCCCTTCCCGGGGGGGCCGGTGAGCAGTTCTTC	CASSPLPGGAGEQFF
TRBV7-3	-	TRBD2	TRBJ2-2	TGTGCCAGCAGCTCGGGAGGGGGCACCGGGGAGCTGTTTTTT	CASSSGGGTGELFF
TRBV15	few	-	TRBJ1-5	TGTGCCACCAGCAGAACGGACGGTAGCAATCAGCCCCAGCATTTT	CATSRTDGSNQPQHF
TRBV10-3	-	-	TRBJ2-5	TGTGCCATCAGGTCCTCTGACCAAGAGACCCAGTACTTC	CAIRSSDQETQYF
TRBV10-1	few	-	TRBJ2-7	TGCGCCAGCCCCGTAGAGCGGGAGCAGTACTTC	CASPVEREQYF
TRBV7-3	-	-	TRBJ2-3	TGTGCCAGCAGCACCCGGGGGAGCAACGCAGATACGCAGTATTTT	CASSTRGSNADTQYF
TRBV19	-	-	TRBJ1-2	TGTGCCAGTAGTAGGTCACTCTATGGCTACACCTTC	CASSRSLYGYTF
TRBV15	-	TRBD2	TRBJ2-7	TGTGCCACCAGCAGAGGGGAGGGTGTCCAGGGTGACGAGCAGTACTTC	CATSRGEGVQGDEQYF
TRBV5-1	-	-	TRBJ2-6	TGCGCCAGCAGCTTGGGAATGGGCAGGAACTTCTCTGGGGCCAACGTCCTGACTTTC	CASSLGMGRNFSGANVLTF
TRBV7-3	-	TRBD1	TRBJ2-2	TGTGCCAGCAGTCGACAGGGGACCGGGGAGCTGTTTTTT	CASSRQGTGELFF
TRBV7-9	once	-	TRBJ1-4	TGTGCCAGCTCTCCCGGCGACAGCATAAATGAAAAACTGTTTTTT	CASSPGDSINEKLFF
TRBV19	few	-	TRBJ2-3	TGTGCCAGTAGTCCCCGAGCCAAAAGCACAGATACGCAGTATTTT	CASSPRAKSTDTQYF
TRBV18	-	-	TRBJ2-7	TGTGCCAGCTCACTCCTCCAGGGCCACGAGCAGTACTTC	CASSLLQGHEQYF
TRBV7-9	-	TRBD1	TRBJ1-5	TGTGCCAGCAGCCCTGGGACAGGGCTTAGCAATCAGCCCCAGCATTTT	CASSPGTGLSNQPQHF
TRBV7-9	-	TRBD1	TRBJ1-1	TGTGCCAGCAGCTTAGGGGCCTCGACAGGGCGAGGTGAAGCTTTCTTT	CASSLGASTGRGEAFF
TRBV2	-	TRBD2	TRBJ2-1	TGTGCCAGCAGAGGATCTAGCGGGGGCTACAATGAGCAGTTCTTC	CASRGSSGGYNEQFF
TRBV9	-	TRBD1	TRBJ1-2	TGTGCCAGCAGCGTCGGGACAGAGAGGGGCTACACCTTC	CASSVGTERGYTF
TRBV15	few	-	TRBJ2-4	TGTGCCACCAGCAGAGACTCAGGATCCGACAAAAACATTCAGTACTTC	CATSRDSGSDKNIQYF
TRBV7-2	-	-	TRBJ1-1	TGTGCCACCGATCAACGGGCCACTGAAGCTTTCTTT	CATDQRATEAFF